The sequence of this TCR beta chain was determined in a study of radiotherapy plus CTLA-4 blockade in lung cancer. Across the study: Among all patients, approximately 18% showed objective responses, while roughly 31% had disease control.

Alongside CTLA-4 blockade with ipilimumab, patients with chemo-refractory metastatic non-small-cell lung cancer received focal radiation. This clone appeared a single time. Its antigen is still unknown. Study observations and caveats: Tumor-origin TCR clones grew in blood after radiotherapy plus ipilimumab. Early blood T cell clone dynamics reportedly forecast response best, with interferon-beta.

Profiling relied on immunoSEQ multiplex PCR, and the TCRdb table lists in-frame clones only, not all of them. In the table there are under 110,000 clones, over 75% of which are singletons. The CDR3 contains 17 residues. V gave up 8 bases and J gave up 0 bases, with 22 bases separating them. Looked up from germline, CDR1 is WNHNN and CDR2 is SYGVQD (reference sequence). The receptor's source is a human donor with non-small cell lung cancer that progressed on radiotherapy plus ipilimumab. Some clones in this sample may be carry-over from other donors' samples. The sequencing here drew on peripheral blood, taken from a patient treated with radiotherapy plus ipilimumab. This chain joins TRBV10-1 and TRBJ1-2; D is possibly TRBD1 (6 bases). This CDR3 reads CASPKGEGPPSNYGYTF. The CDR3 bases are TGCGCCAGCCCAAAGGGGGAGGGTCCCCCCTCTAACTATGGCTACACCTTC.